This T cell receptor beta chain emerged from a study of cytomegalovirus exposure and HLA in healthy donors. Regarding the study as a whole: A highly shared variant cluster was judged a likely technical artifact. A later analysis found most CMV-associated TCR beta chains apparently HLA-restricted. When a later analysis compared HLA-associated TCR beta chains with equally common others, the HLA-associated chains turned out to be more clonally expanded and to have lower generation probabilities.

V was pared by 3 bases and J by 4 bases, with 14 bases between. The CDR3 contains 15 residues. Per the germline V gene, CDR1 is SGHDT and CDR2 is YYEEEE. Regarding this clone: The antigen remains unidentified.

The PCR was carried out with 60 Vbeta primers and 13 Jbeta primers. Clones were sequenced by immunoSEQ multiplex PCR, and TCRdb holds only the in-frame ones, with some missing. The sample carries about 180,000 clones, about 78% recorded once. This receptor was obtained from a man in his 60s in good health and CMV-seronegative. The chain employs TRBV5-6 and TRBJ1-3; tentative D call: TRBD1 (6 bases). Source material: PBMCs. CDR3 nucleotides: TGTGCCAGCAGCTGGGAGACAGGAGCCGGAAACACCATATATTTT. Translating it yields CASSWETGAGNTIYF.